These T cell receptor beta chains were read from a single sample in a study of cytomegalovirus exposure and HLA in healthy donors. Profiled with immunoSEQ multiplex PCR; TCRdb holds only in-frame clones, not every one. The profile shows 95,000 to 100,000 clones, roughly three quarters of them singletons. Sequenced input: PBMCs. Receptor source: a female donor in good health and CMV-seronegative. The CDR3 runs from the conserved cysteine through the conserved F or W. The D gene is left open where the match is weak. Where a row states a size, it is once, few, many or the class of an expanded clone; other rows omit it.

cdr3_length: 15
j_call: TRBJ1-1
v_call: TRBV7-2
d_call: -
clone_size: -
cdr3_aa: CASSSLRRANTEAFF
cdr3_nt: TGTGCCAGCAGCTCATTACGGAGGGCGAACACTGAAGCTTTCTTT

cdr3_length: 13
j_call: TRBJ1-3
v_call: TRBV5-4
d_call: TRBD1
clone_size: -
cdr3_aa: CASSWDRGNTIYF
cdr3_nt: TGTGCCAGCAGCTGGGACAGGGGGAACACCATATATTTT

cdr3_length: 14
j_call: TRBJ1-1
v_call: TRBV6-1
d_call: -
clone_size: -
cdr3_aa: CASSATRMNTEAFF
cdr3_nt: TGTGCCAGCAGTGCGACACGTATGAACACTGAAGCTTTCTTT

cdr3_length: 14
j_call: TRBJ2-7
v_call: TRBV27
d_call: TRBD1
clone_size: -
cdr3_aa: CASSWTGGDYEQYF
cdr3_nt: TGTGCCAGCAGTTGGACAGGGGGCGATTACGAGCAGTACTTC

cdr3_length: 15
j_call: TRBJ2-7
v_call: TRBV6-1
d_call: TRBD1
clone_size: -
cdr3_aa: CASSVGGQGGREQYF
cdr3_nt: TGTGCCAGCAGTGTCGGCGGACAGGGAGGCCGGGAGCAGTACTTC

cdr3_length: 15
j_call: TRBJ2-2
v_call: TRBV5-1
d_call: -
clone_size: -
cdr3_aa: CASSLGSWTDGELFF
cdr3_nt: TGCGCCAGCAGCTTGGGGTCCTGGACTGACGGGGAGCTGTTTTTT

cdr3_length: 15
j_call: TRBJ1-4
v_call: TRBV27
d_call: TRBD1
clone_size: -
cdr3_aa: CASSSRDSLNEKLFF
cdr3_nt: TGTGCCAGCAGTTCCCGGGACAGCCTTAATGAAAAACTGTTTTTT

cdr3_length: 12
j_call: TRBJ2-5
v_call: TRBV7-6
d_call: -
clone_size: -
cdr3_aa: CASSIQQETQYF
cdr3_nt: TGTGCCAGCAGTATACAGCAAGAGACCCAGTACTTC

cdr3_length: 19
j_call: TRBJ1-4
v_call: TRBV7-8
d_call: -
clone_size: -
cdr3_aa: CASSLNRAGALATNEKLFF
cdr3_nt: TGTGCCAGCAGCTTAAATCGGGCAGGGGCTCTTGCAACTAATGAAAAACTGTTTTTT

cdr3_length: 14
j_call: TRBJ2-3
v_call: TRBV7-2
d_call: TRBD1
clone_size: few
cdr3_aa: CASSPGTGGDTQYF
cdr3_nt: TGTGCCAGCAGCCCGGGGACAGGGGGAGATACGCAGTATTTT

cdr3_length: 14
j_call: TRBJ2-7
v_call: TRBV5-5
d_call: -
clone_size: -
cdr3_aa: CASSLAGEIYEQYF
cdr3_nt: TGTGCCAGCAGCTTGGCCGGGGAAATCTACGAGCAGTACTTC

cdr3_length: 17
j_call: TRBJ1-1
v_call: TRBV7-2
d_call: -
clone_size: -
cdr3_aa: CASSHLSGTISRTEAFF
cdr3_nt: TGTGCCAGCAGCCACTTATCCGGGACAATAAGTAGGACTGAAGCTTTCTTT

cdr3_length: 16
j_call: TRBJ2-1
v_call: TRBV19
d_call: TRBD1
clone_size: few
cdr3_aa: CASKGYRGSPVSEQFF
cdr3_nt: TGTGCCAGTAAGGGCTACAGGGGGTCCCCCGTTAGTGAGCAGTTCTTC

cdr3_length: 16
j_call: TRBJ1-6
v_call: TRBV27
d_call: -
clone_size: -
cdr3_aa: CASSLAQGIGNSPLHF
cdr3_nt: TGTGCCAGCAGTTTAGCACAGGGAATAGGGAATTCACCCCTCCACTTT

cdr3_length: 15
j_call: TRBJ2-7
v_call: TRBV7-6
d_call: -
clone_size: once
cdr3_aa: CASSLTGQGDYEQYF
cdr3_nt: TGTGCCAGCAGCTTAACGGGACAAGGGGACTACGAGCAGTACTTC

cdr3_length: 17
j_call: TRBJ2-3
v_call: TRBV11-3
d_call: TRBD2
clone_size: once
cdr3_aa: CASSQASTSGGLDTQYF
cdr3_nt: TGTGCCAGCAGTCAGGCATCGACTAGCGGGGGATTAGATACGCAGTATTTT

cdr3_length: 14
j_call: TRBJ2-7
v_call: TRBV5-1
d_call: -
clone_size: once
cdr3_aa: CASAPTTSSYEQYF
cdr3_nt: TGCGCCAGCGCCCCCACTACCTCCTCCTACGAGCAGTACTTC

cdr3_length: 14
j_call: TRBJ2-5
v_call: TRBV7-9
d_call: TRBD2
clone_size: once
cdr3_aa: CSSSLAGGRKTQYF
cdr3_nt: TGTTCCAGCAGCTTAGCGGGCGGGAGAAAGACCCAGTACTTC

cdr3_length: 16
j_call: TRBJ2-2
v_call: TRBV13
d_call: -
clone_size: -
cdr3_aa: CASSPVIGSAVVKLFF
cdr3_nt: TGTGCCAGCAGCCCCGTTATCGGTTCAGCGGTAGTTAAGCTGTTTTTT

cdr3_length: 17
j_call: TRBJ2-1
v_call: TRBV28
d_call: TRBD2
clone_size: -
cdr3_aa: CASSLRLAGFIYNEQFF
cdr3_nt: TGTGCCAGCAGTTTACGACTAGCGGGGTTTATCTACAATGAGCAGTTCTTC

cdr3_length: 15
j_call: TRBJ2-7
v_call: TRBV11-1
d_call: TRBD1
clone_size: -
cdr3_aa: CASSLSGTGAYEQYF
cdr3_nt: TGTGCCAGCAGTTTATCCGGGACAGGGGCCTACGAGCAGTACTTC

cdr3_length: 14
j_call: TRBJ2-1
v_call: TRBV7-3
d_call: -
clone_size: -
cdr3_aa: CASSLSGTYNEQFF
cdr3_nt: TGTGCCAGCAGCTTAAGCGGGACCTACAATGAGCAGTTCTTC

cdr3_length: 15
j_call: TRBJ2-7
v_call: TRBV5-4
d_call: TRBD2
clone_size: -
cdr3_aa: CASSRLAGGSYEQYF
cdr3_nt: TGTGCCAGCTCACGTTTGGCGGGGGGGTCCTACGAGCAGTACTTC

cdr3_length: 13
j_call: TRBJ2-5
v_call: TRBV5-1
d_call: TRBD1
clone_size: -
cdr3_aa: CASSSGGAETQYF
cdr3_nt: TGCGCCAGCAGCTCAGGGGGCGCAGAGACCCAGTACTTC

cdr3_length: 14
j_call: TRBJ1-5
v_call: TRBV2
d_call: -
clone_size: -
cdr3_aa: CASSPYDSNQPQHF
cdr3_nt: TGTGCCAGCAGTCCCTATGATAGCAATCAGCCCCAGCATTTT

cdr3_length: 16
j_call: TRBJ1-3
v_call: TRBV14
d_call: TRBD1
clone_size: once
cdr3_aa: CASSRGQGVSGNTIYF
cdr3_nt: TGTGCCAGCAGCCGGGGACAGGGGGTCTCTGGAAACACCATATATTTT

cdr3_length: 13
j_call: TRBJ2-2
v_call: TRBV9
d_call: -
clone_size: once
cdr3_aa: CASSTGNTGELFF
cdr3_nt: TGTGCCAGCAGCACAGGGAACACCGGGGAGCTGTTTTTT

cdr3_length: 15
j_call: TRBJ2-7
v_call: TRBV5-5
d_call: TRBD1
clone_size: -
cdr3_aa: CASSDSDRVTYEQYF
cdr3_nt: TGTGCCAGCAGCGACTCAGACAGGGTTACCTACGAGCAGTACTTC